This is a list of T cell receptor beta chains from one sample in a study of blood T cell repertoires in COVID-19. Produced via immunoSEQ multiplex PCR; TCRdb's table is partial and in-frame only. The table includes roughly 48,000 clones, approximately 93% detected once. The specimen sequenced was peripheral blood. The receptors were sampled from a man in his fifties or sixties with COVID-19, enrolled during active disease. Both conserved end residues are part of each CDR3.

TRBJ2-1 | TRBV24-1 | CATSDSGTAWEQFF
TRBJ1-5 | TRBV28 | CASSLRVIRGGPQHF
TRBJ1-2 | TRBV7-2 | CATPRIQGRGYTF
TRBJ1-2 | TRBV18 | CASSPEEPGYTF
TRBJ2-7 | TRBV12-3/TRBV12-4 | CASSKSPPGEQYF
TRBJ1-1 | TRBV19 | CASSIDPTGTKAFF
TRBJ2-3 | TRBV9 | CAGISGRNYTDTQYF
TRBJ1-1 | TRBV11-3 | CASSLEAGGNTEAFF
TRBJ2-7 | TRBV23-1 | CASSQKTGGSYEQYF
TRBJ1-1 | TRBV5-1 | CASTLRTGGDTEAFF
TRBJ1-6 | TRBV18 | CASSPPYSSPLHF
TRBJ1-3 | TRBV2 | CASSRGQPVTGNTIYF